Listed below are T cell receptor beta chains from one sample, sequenced in a study of shared clonotypes between healthy human individuals. Profiling relied on immunoSEQ multiplex PCR, and the TCRdb table lists in-frame clones only, not all of them. The sample has 2 million or so clones; about 95% are singletons. The sequenced sample was naive CD8+ T cells sorted from blood. Every receptor here comes from a man aged 18 to 30 in good health. CDR3s include the opening cysteine and the closing phenylalanine or tryptophan. The D gene is left open where the match is weak. The size of a clone is reported for some rows only, either as once, few or many, or as a class for expanded clones.

J gene | clone size | D gene | V gene | CDR3 DNA | CDR3 protein
TRBJ1-2 | NA | NA | TRBV5-1 | TGCGCCAGCAGCTTGGGCGGGGACTATGGCTACACCTTC | CASSLGGDYGYTF
TRBJ2-1 | NA | NA | TRBV27 | TGTGCCAGCAGTCCCCTCAGACTGGATCCGGGGGAGCAGTTCTTC | CASSPLRLDPGEQFF
TRBJ1-6 | once | TRBD1 | TRBV10-3 | TGTGCCATCAGTGAGGAGACAGGGGGTTCACCCCTCCACTTT | CAISEETGGSPLHF
TRBJ2-7 | NA | NA | TRBV4-3 | TGCGCCAGCAGCCAAGATTCAGGTTCCGAGCAGTACTTC | CASSQDSGSEQYF
TRBJ2-1 | NA | TRBD2 | TRBV2 | TGTGCCAGCAGTGAGCTAGCGGGAGCCCTCAATGAGCAGTTCTTC | CASSELAGALNEQFF
TRBJ2-5 | NA | NA | TRBV7-9 | TGTGCCAGCAGCTTTGGGTGGGGAGCCCAAGAGACCCAGTACTTC | CASSFGWGAQETQYF
TRBJ2-7 | NA | NA | TRBV27 | TGTGCCAGCAGTTTATCCGGTTCCTACGAGCAGTACTTC | CASSLSGSYEQYF
TRBJ1-1 | NA | NA | TRBV27 | TGTGCCAGCAGTTTAGTCAGTGCGAACACTGAAGCTTTCTTT | CASSLVSANTEAFF
TRBJ1-6 | NA | NA | TRBV2 | TGTGCCAGCAGTGCGGTTTCATACTTTAATTCACCCCTCCACTTT | CASSAVSYFNSPLHF
TRBJ2-1 | NA | NA | TRBV27 | TGTGCCAGCAGGGTTCTAGCGAATGATGAGCAGTTCTTC | CASRVLANDEQFF
TRBJ1-1 | once | TRBD1 | TRBV4-1 | TGCGCCAGCAGCCTTAGACAGGGTAACACTGAAGCTTTCTTT | CASSLRQGNTEAFF
TRBJ2-7 | NA | NA | TRBV9 | TGTGCCAGCAGCGTAGGGATGGGTTGGGAGCAGTACTTC | CASSVGMGWEQYF
TRBJ1-6 | NA | NA | TRBV4-1 | TGCGCCAGCAGCCAAGATCGGATGGCAGGGTATTCACCCCTCCACTTT | CASSQDRMAGYSPLHF
TRBJ2-7 | NA | TRBD2 | TRBV19 | TGTGCCAGTAGTATAGATGCCGGGGAGGGCTCCTACGAGCAGTACTTC | CASSIDAGEGSYEQYF
TRBJ2-2 | NA | NA | TRBV6-6 | TGTGCCAGCAGTTACTCGACTCCAGATGGCGGGGAGCTGTTTTTT | CASSYSTPDGGELFF
TRBJ2-3 | NA | TRBD2 | TRBV5-4 | TGTGCCAGCAGCCTAGAGCGGGAGGGAGCAGATACGCAGTATTTT | CASSLEREGADTQYF
TRBJ1-1 | NA | NA | TRBV5-1 | TGCGCCAGCAGCTTGATCGGGGGAGAGTTCACTGAAGCTTTCTTT | CASSLIGGEFTEAFF
TRBJ2-7 | NA | NA | TRBV4-1 | TGCGCCAGCAGCCAAGATAGTTACAGCTACGAGCAGTACTTC | CASSQDSYSYEQYF
TRBJ1-5 | NA | NA | TRBV4-1 | TGCGCCAGCAGCCAAGTCGGGGAATTGGGCGATCAGCCCCAGCATTTT | CASSQVGELGDQPQHF
TRBJ2-5 | NA | NA | TRBV6-6 | TGTGCCACCTCAACGAGGGGACCAGTGGTGCAAGAGACCCAGTACTTC | CATSTRGPVVQETQYF
TRBJ1-3 | NA | NA | TRBV30 | TGTGCCTGGAGTGTCCAGGGAAACACCATATATTTT | CAWSVQGNTIYF
TRBJ1-2 | NA | NA | TRBV18 | TGTGCCAGCTCACTCAGGGGCTCCGATGTCTATGGCTACACCTTC | CASSLRGSDVYGYTF
TRBJ2-5 | NA | TRBD2 | TRBV28 | TGTGCCAGCAGTTCATTCGGGACCCCCCAGCGGGGGGGTTGGGAGACCCAGTACTTC | CASSSFGTPQRGGWETQYF
TRBJ2-3 | NA | NA | TRBV27 | TGTGCCAGCATACAGATACTCGGTGCAGATACGCAGTATTTT | CASIQILGADTQYF
TRBJ2-3 | NA | NA | TRBV5-4 | TGTGCCAGCAGCCCCTGGGACGATTACAATACGCAGTATTTT | CASSPWDDYNTQYF
TRBJ2-7 | NA | NA | TRBV7-2 | TGTGCCAGCAGCAGAACCGGGACTCATCCCGAGCAGTACTTC | CASSRTGTHPEQYF
TRBJ2-5 | NA | TRBD2 | TRBV27 | TGTGCCAGCAGTTCCAGGACTAGCGGGGGAGAGACCCAGTACTTC | CASSSRTSGGETQYF
TRBJ1-5 | NA | NA | TRBV6-1 | TGTGCCAGCAGTGATTGGGGGAACAATCAGCCCCAGCATTTT | CASSDWGNNQPQHF
TRBJ2-5 | NA | NA | TRBV7-9 | TGTGCCAGCAGGTGGGGAGGCGGCGAGACCCAGTACTTC | CASRWGGGETQYF
TRBJ2-1 | NA | NA | TRBV28 | TGTGCCAGCTTCCGGGGGACAAACAATGAGCAGTTCTTC | CASFRGTNNEQFF
TRBJ2-1 | NA | TRBD2 | TRBV30 | TGTGCCTGGAGTGTAGAAGCGGGACTCTACAATGAGCAGTTCTTC | CAWSVEAGLYNEQFF
TRBJ2-1 | NA | TRBD2 | TRBV6-5 | TGTGCCAGCAGTATAGCGGGGGGCTCCTACAATGAGCAGTTCTTC | CASSIAGGSYNEQFF
TRBJ2-7 | NA | NA | TRBV21-1 | TGTGCCAGCAGCAAAGTCGAAGGGACACCAACCCCTTCCTACGAGCAGTACTTC | CASSKVEGTPTPSYEQYF
TRBJ2-7 | NA | NA | TRBV30 | TGTGCCTGGAGTCTTGGAGGGGGGCCTTACGAGCAGTACTTC | CAWSLGGGPYEQYF
TRBJ1-5 | NA | NA | TRBV12-5 | TGTGCTAGTGGTTTAAATCAGCCCCAGCATTTT | CASGLNQPQHF
TRBJ2-7 | NA | NA | TRBV7-6 | TGTGCCAGCAGCTCCACGAGCGACAGCTACGAGCAGTACTTC | CASSSTSDSYEQYF
TRBJ2-5 | NA | TRBD2 | TRBV2 | TGTGCCAGCAGTGGAGATAGCGGGGGGGCCGGTGAGACCCAGTACTTC | CASSGDSGGAGETQYF
TRBJ2-7 | NA | NA | TRBV9 | TGTGCCAGCAGCCTTGATGCTGACGGCTACGAGCAGTACTTC | CASSLDADGYEQYF
TRBJ2-3 | NA | NA | TRBV27 | TGTGCCAGCAGTCCCCTGGGCTACCTGATCACAGATACGCAGTATTTT | CASSPLGYLITDTQYF
TRBJ1-1 | NA | NA | TRBV18 | TGTGCCAGCTCACCAACGAGAGCGGACAGCATAAACACTGAAGCTTTCTTT | CASSPTRADSINTEAFF
TRBJ1-2 | NA | TRBD1 | TRBV30 | TGTGCCTGGAAGGAGGGGGCGCGAGGCTACACCTTC | CAWKEGARGYTF
TRBJ1-1 | NA | NA | TRBV5-6 | TGTGCCAGCAGCTTGTCTTACACTGAAGCTTTCTTT | CASSLSYTEAFF
TRBJ1-1 | NA | TRBD1 | TRBV5-4 | TGTGCCAGCTTCGGACAGGGGATGAACACTGAAGCTTTCTTT | CASFGQGMNTEAFF
TRBJ2-7 | NA | TRBD2 | TRBV7-8 | TGTGCCAGCAGCCACCCGACTAGCGGGTTATCCTACGAGCAGTACTTC | CASSHPTSGLSYEQYF
TRBJ1-2 | once | NA | TRBV27 | TGTGCCAGCAGTTTTCTCGAGGGGGATGGGGGCTACACCTTC | CASSFLEGDGGYTF
TRBJ2-7 | NA | TRBD2 | TRBV19 | TGTGCCAGTAGTCCGGGACTAGCGGGAGCCTCCTACGAGCAGTACTTC | CASSPGLAGASYEQYF
TRBJ2-2 | NA | NA | TRBV7-9 | TGTGCCAGCAGTATTGGGTCTTCGGACACCGGGGAGCTGTTTTTT | CASSIGSSDTGELFF
TRBJ2-1 | NA | NA | TRBV10-3 | TGTGCCATCAGTGAGTCGTCCGAGCAGTTCTTC | CAISESSEQFF
TRBJ2-7 | NA | NA | TRBV27 | TGTGCCAGCAGTGCTACAGGGAGTTACGAGCAGTACTTC | CASSATGSYEQYF
TRBJ2-3 | NA | TRBD2 | TRBV4-3 | TGCGCCAGCAGCCCGGGACTAGCGGGTCCCACAGATACGCAGTATTTT | CASSPGLAGPTDTQYF